The 15 T cell receptor beta chains given below trace back to one sample, sequenced in a study of T cell responses to AZD1222 COVID-19 vaccine. Measured with immunoSEQ multiplex PCR; TCRdb has only the in-frame clones, and not every one. The table records 95,000 to 120,000 clones, around 84% of them present only once. The source was peripheral blood, collected on day 0 of AZD1222 vaccination. The receptors come from an adult in good health.

V gene TRBV7-8 combines with J gene TRBJ2-5; 11 nucleotides line up with TRBD2. This CDR3 spans 15 amino acids. Trimming removed 5 bases from V and 4 bases from J; junction bases left unmatched: 6. CDR1 SGHVS and CDR2 FQNEAQ come from the germline V gene. The CDR3 reads CASSDGLAGGETQYF. The CDR3 bases are TGTGCCAGCAGCGACGGACTAGCGGGTGGAGAGACCCAGTACTTC.

Here the CDR3 reads CASSQDGGGDTQYF. DNA for the CDR3: TGTGCCAGCAGCCAAGATGGAGGGGGGGATACGCAGTATTTT. The chain employs TRBV4-2 and TRBJ2-3, with D possibly called TRBD1 or TRBD2 (6 bases each). Looked up from germline, CDR1 is LGHNA and CDR2 is YNFKEQ. This CDR3 comprises 14 residues. V dropped 0 bases and J dropped 6 bases, with 10 bases sitting between them.

This chain links TRBV7-2 with TRBJ2-2, with D perhaps matching TRBD1 or TRBD2 (5 bases each). This CDR3 is 13 amino acids long. V was pared by 10 bases and J by 3 bases, with 12 bases between. Looked up from germline, CDR1 is SGHTA and CDR2 is FQGNSA. CDR3 sequence: CANGAGDTGELFF. The CDR3 nucleotides are TGTGCCAACGGGGCGGGCGACACCGGGGAGCTGTTTTTT.

This chain connects TRBV25-1 to TRBJ1-1; D remains unclear. Germline values: CDR1 MGHDK, CDR2 SYGVNS. The CDR3 extends over 11 amino acids. The V gene lost 6 bases and the J gene lost 1 base, with 3 bases spanning the gap. As DNA, the CDR3 is TGTGCCAGCAGATCGAACACTGAAGCTTTCTTT. It codes for CASRSNTEAFF.

The chain is built from TRBV2 and TRBJ1-1, with TRBD1 as a possible D gene (5 bases). Trimming pared 5 bases from V and 0 bases from J, leaving 10 bases between. The CDR3 is 14 residues long. The germline CDR1 and CDR2 sequences are SNHLY and FYNNEI. CDR3 nucleotides: TGTGCCAGCAGTCCCGGGGCTCTGAACACTGAAGCTTTCTTT. Translation gives CASSPGALNTEAFF.

This clone occurred once. The CDR3 region is CASSRGQETQYF. CDR3 nucleotide sequence: TGTGCCAGCAGCCGGGGACAAGAGACCCAGTACTTC. V and J are TRBV12-3 or TRBV12-4 and TRBJ2-5, with D possibly TRBD2 on 5 matching bases. The CDR3 has 12 residues. Trimming pared 6 bases from V and 2 bases from J, leaving 7 bases between.

The chain combines TRBV28 with TRBJ1-2; possible D gene TRBD1, 5 bases. V dropped 5 bases and J dropped 0 bases, with 10 bases sitting between them. Germline-derived CDR1 and CDR2 are MDHEN and SYDVKM. The CDR3 is 14 amino acids. CDR3 protein: CASSLDMSNYGYTF. The DNA for the CDR3 is TGTGCCAGCAGTCTGGACATGTCTAACTATGGCTACACCTTC.

This clone appeared a single time. The chain has TRBV9 and TRBJ1-1; D might be TRBD1 (5 bases). V lost 4 bases and J lost 3, with 10 bases in between. The germline V gene has CDR1 SGDLS and CDR2 YYNGEE. The CDR3 consists of 13 residues. CDR3 sequence: CASSPRGDTEAFF. Here the CDR3 DNA reads TGTGCCAGCAGCCCACGAGGGGACACTGAAGCTTTCTTT.

The chain couples TRBV30 to TRBJ2-2, with 11 bases lining up with TRBD1. V dropped 1 base and J dropped 6; count of bases not matched to a gene: 4. This CDR3 has 15 residues. The germline CDR1 and CDR2 sequences are GTSNPN and SVGIG (reference sequence). This CDR3 reads CAWSGTGGIAGELFF. The CDR3, as DNA: TGTGCCTGGAGTGGGACAGGGGGCATCGCCGGGGAGCTGTTTTTT. Based on the CDR3 plus reference TRBV30 and TRBJ2-2, the full variable domain is SQTIHQWPATLVQPVGSPLSLECTVEGTSNPNLYWYRQAAGRGLQLLFYSVGIGQISSEVPQNLSASRPQDRQFILSSKKLLLSDSGFYLCAWSGTGGIAGELFFGEGSRLTVL.

This clone was counted a few times. The chain employs TRBV6-4 and TRBJ2-1; tentative D call: TRBD2 (5 bases). The CDR3 runs to 13 residues. V was shortened by 6 bases and J by 2 bases, with 8 bases between the two germline ends. The germline gives CDR1 MRHNA, CDR2 SNTAGT. CDR3 region: CASSGVTYNEQFF. CDR3 bases: TGTGCCAGCAGCGGGGTAACCTACAATGAGCAGTTCTTC.

The chain has TRBV21-1 and TRBJ1-2. TRBV21-1 is a pseudogene. CDR3 length: 12 amino acids. The CDR3: CASSSMGYGYTF. CDR3 coding DNA: TGTGCCAGCAGCAGTATGGGCTATGGCTACACCTTC.

The rearrangement uses TRBV5-1 and TRBJ1-4; D remains ambiguous. The CDR3 contains 13 residues. Germline lookup yields CDR1 SGHRS and CDR2 YFSETQ. Trimming left V 2 bases short and J 8 bases short, with 10 bases between. In nucleotides, the CDR3 is TGCGCCAGCAGCTTCTCTGCCGCGGAAAAACTGTTTTTT. It is translated as CASSFSAAEKLFF.

The chain is built from TRBV28 and TRBJ2-4; 9 bases align to TRBD1. With 4 bases clipped from V and 4 bases from J, the junction kept 14 bases outside the gene matches. This CDR3 comprises 18 residues. CDR1 and CDR2 (germline): MDHEN, SYDVKM. CDR3 sequence reads: CASSSETGTGSWKNIQYF. CDR3 in DNA: TGTGCCAGCAGTTCAGAGACCGGGACAGGGTCTTGGAAAAACATTCAGTACTTC.

The chain joins TRBV5-1 to TRBJ2-5, with 8 positions matching TRBD1. The CDR3 totals 14 residues. The ends lost 2 bases at V and 3 bases at J; junction bases unmatched: 3. Germline V gene sequence: CDR1 SGHRS, CDR2 YFSETQ. The CDR3 DNA is TGCGCCAGCAGCTTACAGGGGGTTGAAGAGACCCAGTACTTC. It encodes CASSLQGVEETQYF.

This chain uses TRBV6-6 with TRBJ1-6; a weak D match, TRBD1 (6 bases). Trimming took 6 bases from V and 5 from J, leaving 11 bases between them. Germline V lookup: CDR1 MNHNY, CDR2 SVGAGI (reference sequence). This CDR3 comprises 14 residues. Here the CDR3 DNA reads TGTGCCAGCAGACCAGGGGATAATAATTCACCCCTCCACTTT. Translation: CASRPGDNNSPLHF.